These T cell receptor beta chains were read from a single sample in a study of molecular identifiers for immune sequencing clone quantification. Each CDR3 protein gets one entry after TCRdb re-called the PCR reads with MiXCR. The sample carries hundreds of thousands of distinct CDR3 sequences, 25% recorded once. Sequenced input: naive CD8+ T cells from blood, with Jurkat cell RNA spiked in. The receptors here all came from a human donor in good health. Some libraries in this study had Jurkat cell RNA spiked in. CDR3s include the opening cysteine and the closing phenylalanine or tryptophan. The D gene is left open where the match is weak. Size tells how often a clone was seen (once, few, many) or the class of an expanded clone, and some rows leave it out.

j_gene,abundance,v_gene,d_gene,CDR3nt,CDR3aa
TRBJ2-1,many,TRBV7-2,TRBD2,TGTGCCAGCAGCTTAGGGGCGGGGGTCGATGAGCAGTTCTTC,CASSLGAGVDEQFF
TRBJ1-1,few,TRBV14,TRBD1,TGTGCCAGCAGCCAGAAAGTTCCAGGGACAGCACTTGAAGCTTTCTTT,CASSQKVPGTALEAFF
TRBJ1-1,many,TRBV3-1,.,TGTGCCAGCAGCCAAGGCTCTCTCGAGGCTTTCTTT,CASSQGSLEAFF
TRBJ2-1,.,TRBV11-2,TRBD2,TGTGCCAGCAGTTCAGGAGCGGGAGTTTTTAATGAGCAGTTCTTC,CASSSGAGVFNEQFF
TRBJ2-7,.,TRBV27,.,TGTGCCAGCAGTTTAAGAGCAGGGGCCTACGAGCAGTACTTC,CASSLRAGAYEQYF
TRBJ2-7,.,TRBV9,.,TGTGCCAGCAGCGCGGGGGACAGTTTAGCCTACGAGCAGTACTTC,CASSAGDSLAYEQYF
TRBJ2-5,few,TRBV9,.,TGTGCCAGCAGCCAAATGGCAGACCAAGAGACCCAGTACTTC,CASSQMADQETQYF
TRBJ2-3,many,TRBV10-3,TRBD2,TGTGCCATCAGTCCCCTTAGCGGGTCGCAGTATTTT,CAISPLSGSQYF
TRBJ2-3,many,TRBV16,TRBD1,TGTGCCAGCAGCCGTCCCACAGGGGTTGGAGCAGATACGCAGTATTTT,CASSRPTGVGADTQYF
TRBJ2-7,.,TRBV10-1,.,TGCGCCAGCAGTGAGTGGTCAGGTAACTACGAGCAGTACTTC,CASSEWSGNYEQYF
TRBJ2-7,.,TRBV2,TRBD2,TGTGCCAGCAGTGAATGGGAGGGCGAGACCATCTACGAGCAGTACTTC,CASSEWEGETIYEQYF
TRBJ2-7,.,TRBV29-1,.,TGCAGCGTTGTAATTAGCTCCTACGAGCAGTACTTC,CSVVISSYEQYF
TRBJ2-2,.,TRBV24-1,.,TGTACCACCAGTGCAGGCGAGGAGCTGTTTTTT,CTTSAGEELFF
TRBJ2-2,many,TRBV12-3/TRBV12-4,.,TGTGCCACCTCACAGGGAACCGGGGAGCTGTTTTTT,CATSQGTGELFF
TRBJ2-1,few,TRBV20-1,TRBD1,TGCAGTGCTAGGGACAGGGTTTTCGACAATGAGCAGTTCTTC,CSARDRVFDNEQFF
TRBJ2-4,few,TRBV7-9,.,TGTGCCAGCAGCTTAGAAGGGCCAGGCATTATCATTCAGTACTTC,CASSLEGPGIIIQYF
TRBJ2-1,few,TRBV20-1,.,TGCAGTGCTACCCAAATCGACGGGGGCTCCTACAATGAGCAGTTCTTC,CSATQIDGGSYNEQFF
TRBJ2-7,few,TRBV30,TRBD2,TGTGCCTGGAGTGTAACGGGACTAGCGGGAGGTGAGCAGTACTTC,CAWSVTGLAGGEQYF
TRBJ2-7,few,TRBV28,TRBD2,TGTGCCAGCAGTTTTAGGGGACTAGTTGACGAGCAGTACTTC,CASSFRGLVDEQYF
TRBJ1-1,many,TRBV12-3/TRBV12-4,.,TGTGCCAGCAGTTTAGGGGCAGGAGACACTGAAGCTTTCTTT,CASSLGAGDTEAFF
TRBJ2-5,.,TRBV5-8,.,TGTGCCAGCAGCTTCGGGGTGCTGCAAGAGACCCAGTACTTC,CASSFGVLQETQYF
TRBJ2-2,many,TRBV2,.,TGTGCCAGCAGTGCCCCGGTGACACCGAACACCGGGGAGCTGTTTTTT,CASSAPVTPNTGELFF
TRBJ2-5,many,TRBV7-2,TRBD2,TGTGCCAGCAGCACCGGGACTAGCGGCCAAGAGACCCAGTACTTC,CASSTGTSGQETQYF
TRBJ1-1,.,TRBV5-6,.,TGTGTCAGCAGCCGAACAGGGAACACTGAAGCTTTCTTT,CVSSRTGNTEAFF
TRBJ1-1,.,TRBV7-9,.,TGTGCCAGCAGCCGAGATCAGGAAGGCACTGAAGCTTTCTTT,CASSRDQEGTEAFF
TRBJ2-7,many,TRBV7-2,.,TGTGCCAGCAGCTTGAGCGGAGAAAGCTCCTACGAGCAGTACTTC,CASSLSGESSYEQYF
TRBJ1-1,many,TRBV5-1,.,TGCGCCAGCAGCGGGGGGGACATCCAGAACACTGAAGCTTTCTTT,CASSGGDIQNTEAFF
TRBJ2-7,few,TRBV7-9,TRBD1,TGTGCCAGCAGCGAAGGGGGGACAGGTGTGGGTTACGAGCAGTACTTC,CASSEGGTGVGYEQYF
TRBJ2-3,many,TRBV28,.,TGTGCCAGCAGTGCCCTGACTAGTTGGACAGATACGCAGTATTTT,CASSALTSWTDTQYF
TRBJ2-7,.,TRBV19,.,TGTGCCAGTAGTGGCAGGGTGACACCTCACCCCCACGAGCAGTACTTC,CASSGRVTPHPHEQYF
TRBJ2-1,few,TRBV20-1,TRBD2,TGCAGTGCTAGAGCTTTAGTCGCGCGCGGACTAGCGAATGACGATGAGCAGTTCTTC,CSARALVARGLANDDEQFF
TRBJ2-7,.,TRBV9,.,TGTGCCAGCAGCGTAGATCAGTACTACGAGCAGTACTTC,CASSVDQYYEQYF
TRBJ1-5,many,TRBV2,TRBD1,TGTGCCAGCAGTGAAGGACAGGGTAACCCTCAGCCCCAGCATTTT,CASSEGQGNPQPQHF
TRBJ2-2,.,TRBV19,.,TGTGCCAGTAGTATTGGGGTGGTATCGGACACCGGGGAGCCGTTTTTT,CASSIGVVSDTGEPFF
TRBJ2-3,many,TRBV6-6,.,TGTGCCAGCCGGACAGATACGCAGTATTTT,CASRTDTQYF
TRBJ2-1,many,TRBV7-2,.,TGTGCCAGCAGCGCCCGGGACTCCTTCTACAATGAGCAGTTCTTC,CASSARDSFYNEQFF
TRBJ1-6,.,TRBV20-1,.,TGCAGTGCTAGGGTCACAGGAGAATATTCACCCCTCCGCTTT,CSARVTGEYSPLRF
TRBJ2-2,.,TRBV7-8,.,TGTGCCAGCAGCTTAGCAGGGAGCGGCACCGGGGAGCTGTTTTTT,CASSLAGSGTGELFF
TRBJ2-1,many,TRBV12-3/TRBV12-4,TRBD2,TGTGCCAGCAGATCCTCTAGCGGGGGGCCCCCAGAGCAGTTCTTC,CASRSSSGGPPEQFF
TRBJ2-7,few,TRBV27,.,TGTGCCAGCAGAGCCAGTGGGGGGGCTATTTACGAGCAGTACTTC,CASRASGGAIYEQYF
TRBJ2-5,many,TRBV12-3/TRBV12-4,.,TGTGCCAGCAGTTCCGCTTGGCTTCAAGAGACCCAGTACTTC,CASSSAWLQETQYF